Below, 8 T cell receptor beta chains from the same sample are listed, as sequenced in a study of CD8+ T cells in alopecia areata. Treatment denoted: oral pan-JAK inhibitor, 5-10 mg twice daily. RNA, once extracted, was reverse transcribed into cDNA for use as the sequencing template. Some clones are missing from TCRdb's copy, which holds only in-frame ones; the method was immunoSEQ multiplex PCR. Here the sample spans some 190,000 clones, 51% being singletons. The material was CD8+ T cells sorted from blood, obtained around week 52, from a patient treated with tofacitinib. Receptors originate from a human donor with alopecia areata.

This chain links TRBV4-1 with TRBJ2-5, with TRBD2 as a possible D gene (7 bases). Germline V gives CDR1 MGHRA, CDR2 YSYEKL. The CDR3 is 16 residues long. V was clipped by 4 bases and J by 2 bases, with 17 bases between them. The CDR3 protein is CASSPRGGGQQETQYF. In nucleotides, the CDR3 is TGCGCCAGCAGCCCGCGGGGCGGGGGCCAACAAGAGACCCAGTACTTC.

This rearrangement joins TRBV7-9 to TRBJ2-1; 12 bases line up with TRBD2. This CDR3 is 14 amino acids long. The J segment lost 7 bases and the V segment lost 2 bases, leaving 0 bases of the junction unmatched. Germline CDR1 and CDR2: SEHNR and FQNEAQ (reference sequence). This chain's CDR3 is CASSLLAGGNEQFF. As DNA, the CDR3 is TGTGCCAGCAGCTTACTAGCGGGGGGGAATGAGCAGTTCTTC. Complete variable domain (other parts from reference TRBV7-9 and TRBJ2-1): DTGVSQNPRHKITKRGQNVTFRCDPISEHNRLYWYRQTLGQGPEFLTYFQNEAQLEKSRLLSDRFSAERPKGSFSTLEIQRTEQGDSAMYLCASSLLAGGNEQFFGPGTRLTVL.

The CDR3 loop is CAWSVGPYRLEQYF. CDR3 sequence (DNA): TGTGCCTGGAGTGTGGGACCCTATCGTCTCGAGCAGTACTTC. This chain uses TRBV30 with TRBJ2-7; D is perhaps TRBD1 or TRBD2 (5 bases each). The CDR3 is 14 amino acids. With 0 bases removed from V and 6 bases from J, the gap between germline ends came to 15 bases. The germline gives CDR1 GTSNPN, CDR2 SVGIG (reference sequence).

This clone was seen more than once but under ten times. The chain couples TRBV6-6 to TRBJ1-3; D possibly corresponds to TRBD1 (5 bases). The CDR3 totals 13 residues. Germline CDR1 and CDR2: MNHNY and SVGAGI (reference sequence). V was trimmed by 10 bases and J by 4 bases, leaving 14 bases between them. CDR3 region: CATSRGTGNTIYF. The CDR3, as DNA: TGTGCCACCTCGAGGGGTACGGGAAACACCATATATTTT.

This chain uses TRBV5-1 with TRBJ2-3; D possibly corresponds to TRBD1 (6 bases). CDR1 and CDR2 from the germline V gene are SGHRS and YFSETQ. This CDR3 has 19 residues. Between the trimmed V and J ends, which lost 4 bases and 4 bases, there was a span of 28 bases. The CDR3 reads CASSLHISVGQGSPDTQYF. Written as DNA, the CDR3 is TGCGCCAGCAGCCTGCACATCTCTGTTGGCCAGGGGAGCCCAGATACGCAGTATTTT.

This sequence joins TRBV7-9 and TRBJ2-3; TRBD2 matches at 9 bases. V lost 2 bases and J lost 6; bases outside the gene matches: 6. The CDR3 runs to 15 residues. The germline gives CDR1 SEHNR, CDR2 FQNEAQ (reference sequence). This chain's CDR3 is CASSLLLAGLDTQYF. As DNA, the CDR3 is TGTGCCAGCAGCTTATTGCTAGCGGGGTTGGATACGCAGTATTTT.

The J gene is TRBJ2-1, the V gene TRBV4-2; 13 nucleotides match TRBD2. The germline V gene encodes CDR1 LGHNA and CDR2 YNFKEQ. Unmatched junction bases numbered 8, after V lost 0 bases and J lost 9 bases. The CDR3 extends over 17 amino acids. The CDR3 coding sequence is TGTGCCAGCAGCCAAGACCCACTAGCGGGGGGGCCCGGTGAGCAGTTCTTC. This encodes CASSQDPLAGGPGEQFF.

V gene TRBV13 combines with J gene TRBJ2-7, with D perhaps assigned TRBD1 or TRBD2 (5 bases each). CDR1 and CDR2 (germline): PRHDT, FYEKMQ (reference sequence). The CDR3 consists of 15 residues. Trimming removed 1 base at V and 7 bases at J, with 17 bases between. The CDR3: CASSLVADSAGEQYF. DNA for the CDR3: TGTGCCAGCAGCTTAGTGGCGGACTCAGCAGGGGAGCAGTACTTC.